The T cell receptor (beta chain) under discussion was sequenced for a study of blood T cell repertoires in COVID-19. Study overall: In each case, the material was cDNA or gDNA derived from T cells, B-cell-depleted T cells, or PBMCs.

In the original workflow: How many nucleated cells were present was estimated from reference gene primer amplification. Assay used: immunoSEQ multiplex PCR; TCRdb lists only in-frame clones, some missing. That table gives V, J and clone size, and the DNA gave D and trimming. The profile shows fewer than 350,000 clones, around nine tenths of them singletons. This clone was found a few times. From germline, CDR1 is SGHTA and CDR2 FQGTGA. Trimming at V came to 1 base and at J to 3 bases, leaving 4 bases not matched to a gene. The CDR3 sequence is 17 residues long. Grouping used clinical history reported by participants in a survey and questionnaire.

This rearrangement joins TRBV7-3 to TRBJ2-3, with 13 bases matching TRBD2. Sample: PBMCs or T cells enriched from blood (not recorded which). The source is a woman in her thirties or forties who had recovered from COVID-19. For the CDR3, the DNA is TGTGCCAGCAGCTTAATGGGGACTAGCGGGATGACAGATACGCAGTATTTT. It translates to CASSLMGTSGMTDTQYF.